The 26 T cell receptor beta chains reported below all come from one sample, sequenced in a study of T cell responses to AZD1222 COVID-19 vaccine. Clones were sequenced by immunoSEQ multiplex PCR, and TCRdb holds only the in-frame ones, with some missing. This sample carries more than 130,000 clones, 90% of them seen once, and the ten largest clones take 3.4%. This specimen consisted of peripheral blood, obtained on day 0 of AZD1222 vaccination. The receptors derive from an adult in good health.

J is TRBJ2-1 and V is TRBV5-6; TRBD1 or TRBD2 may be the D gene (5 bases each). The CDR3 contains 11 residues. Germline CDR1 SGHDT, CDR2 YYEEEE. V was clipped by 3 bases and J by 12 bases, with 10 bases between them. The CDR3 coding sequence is TGTGCCAGCAGCTCGGGGCCCTCGCAGTTCTTC. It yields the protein CASSSGPSQFF.

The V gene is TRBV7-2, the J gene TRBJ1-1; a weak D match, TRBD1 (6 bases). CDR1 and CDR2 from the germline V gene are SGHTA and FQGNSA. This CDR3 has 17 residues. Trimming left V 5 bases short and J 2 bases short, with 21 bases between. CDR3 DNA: TGTGCCAGCAGCATTAGGGGGGCCTCAGGGTTCAACACTGAAGCTTTCTTT. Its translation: CASSIRGASGFNTEAFF.

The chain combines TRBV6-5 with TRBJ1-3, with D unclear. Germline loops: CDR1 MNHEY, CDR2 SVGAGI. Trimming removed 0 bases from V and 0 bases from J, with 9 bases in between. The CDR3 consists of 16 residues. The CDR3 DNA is TGTGCCAGCAGTTACTCATCGGACTACTCTGGAAACACCATATATTTT. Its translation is CASSYSSDYSGNTIYF.

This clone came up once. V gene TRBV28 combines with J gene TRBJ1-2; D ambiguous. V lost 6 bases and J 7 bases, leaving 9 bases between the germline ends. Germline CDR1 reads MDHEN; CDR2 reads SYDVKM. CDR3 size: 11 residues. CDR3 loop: CASRGIRGYTF. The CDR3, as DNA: TGTGCCAGCAGGGGGATACGTGGCTACACCTTC.

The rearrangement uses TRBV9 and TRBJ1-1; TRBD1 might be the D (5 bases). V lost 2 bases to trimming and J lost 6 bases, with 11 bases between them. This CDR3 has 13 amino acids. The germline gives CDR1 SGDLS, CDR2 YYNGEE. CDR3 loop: CASSVGGGSEAFF. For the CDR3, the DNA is TGTGCCAGCAGCGTGGGGGGAGGGTCTGAAGCTTTCTTT.

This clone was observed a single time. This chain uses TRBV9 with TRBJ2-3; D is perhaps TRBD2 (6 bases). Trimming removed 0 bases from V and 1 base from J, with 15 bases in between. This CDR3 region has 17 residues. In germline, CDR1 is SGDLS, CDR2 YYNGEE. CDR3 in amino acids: CASSVVSTSLGTDTQYF. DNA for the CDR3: TGTGCCAGCAGCGTAGTGTCGACTAGTCTCGGCACAGATACGCAGTATTTT.

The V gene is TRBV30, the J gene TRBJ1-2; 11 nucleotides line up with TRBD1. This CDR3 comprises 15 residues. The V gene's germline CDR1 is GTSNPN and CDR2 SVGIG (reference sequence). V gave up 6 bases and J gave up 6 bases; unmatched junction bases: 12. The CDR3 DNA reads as TGTGCCTGCCCTCGTCCGGGACAGGGGGGGGATGGCTACACCTTC. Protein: CACPRPGQGGDGYTF.

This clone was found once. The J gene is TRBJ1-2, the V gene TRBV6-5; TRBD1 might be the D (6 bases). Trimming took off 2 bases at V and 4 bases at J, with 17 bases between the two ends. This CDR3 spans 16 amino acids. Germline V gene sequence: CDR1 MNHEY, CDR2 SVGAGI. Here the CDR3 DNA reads TGTGCCAGCAGTTACAGGCAGGGGTACGGCGGCTATGGCTACACCTTC. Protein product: CASSYRQGYGGYGYTF.

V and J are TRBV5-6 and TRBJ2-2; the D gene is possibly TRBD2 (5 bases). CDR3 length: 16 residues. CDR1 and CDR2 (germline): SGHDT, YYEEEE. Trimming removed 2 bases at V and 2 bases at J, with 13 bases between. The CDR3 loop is CASSFRSLANTGELFF. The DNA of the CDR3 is TGTGCCAGCAGCTTTCGCAGTCTAGCCAACACCGGGGAGCTGTTTTTT.

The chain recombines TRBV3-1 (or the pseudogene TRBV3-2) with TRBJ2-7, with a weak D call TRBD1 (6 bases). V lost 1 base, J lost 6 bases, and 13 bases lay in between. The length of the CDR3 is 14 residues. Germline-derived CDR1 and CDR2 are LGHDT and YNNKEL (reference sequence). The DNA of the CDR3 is TGTGCCAGCAGCCAAGGCGTAGGGGGTCGCGAGCAGTACTTC. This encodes CASSQGVGGREQYF.

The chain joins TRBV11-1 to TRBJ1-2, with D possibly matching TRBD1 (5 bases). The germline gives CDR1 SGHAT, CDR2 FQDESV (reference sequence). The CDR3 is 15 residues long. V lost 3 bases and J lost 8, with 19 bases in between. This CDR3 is CASSFDSQGQGGYTF. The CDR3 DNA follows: TGTGCCAGCAGCTTCGACAGCCAGGGCCAAGGCGGCTACACCTTC.

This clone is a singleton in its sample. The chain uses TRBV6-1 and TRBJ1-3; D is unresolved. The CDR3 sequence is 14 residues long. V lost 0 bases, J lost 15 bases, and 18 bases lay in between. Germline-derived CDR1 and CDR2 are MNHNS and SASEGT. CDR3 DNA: TGTGCCAGCAGTGAAGCGCCCCGGGAGCGCGAGAAATATTTT. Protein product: CASSEAPREREKYF.

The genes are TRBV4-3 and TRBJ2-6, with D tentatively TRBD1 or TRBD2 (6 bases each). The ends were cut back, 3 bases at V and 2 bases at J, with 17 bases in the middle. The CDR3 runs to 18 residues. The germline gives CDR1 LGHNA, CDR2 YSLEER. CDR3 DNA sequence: TGCGCCAGCAGCCAGGCATACGGGGGCACTGCTGGGGCCAACGTCCTGACTTTC. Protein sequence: CASSQAYGGTAGANVLTF.

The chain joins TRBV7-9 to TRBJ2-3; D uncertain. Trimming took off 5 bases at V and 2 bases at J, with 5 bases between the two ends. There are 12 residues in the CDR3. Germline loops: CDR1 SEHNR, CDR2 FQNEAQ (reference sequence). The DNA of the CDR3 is TGTGCCAGCAGCCCAGTCACAGATACGCAGTATTTT. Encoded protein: CASSPVTDTQYF.

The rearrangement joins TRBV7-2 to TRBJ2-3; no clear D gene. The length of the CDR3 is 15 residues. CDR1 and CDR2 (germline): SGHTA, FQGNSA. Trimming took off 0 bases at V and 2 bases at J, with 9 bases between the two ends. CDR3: CASSLAPRPTDTQYF. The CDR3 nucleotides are TGTGCCAGCAGCTTAGCGCCCCGGCCCACAGATACGCAGTATTTT.

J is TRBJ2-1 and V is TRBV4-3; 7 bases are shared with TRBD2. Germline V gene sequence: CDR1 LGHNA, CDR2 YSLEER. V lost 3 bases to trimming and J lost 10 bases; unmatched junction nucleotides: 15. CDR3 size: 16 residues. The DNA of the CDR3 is TGCGCCAGCAGCCACCTACCCCAGACTAGCCCATCCGAGCAGTTCTTC. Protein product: CASSHLPQTSPSEQFF.

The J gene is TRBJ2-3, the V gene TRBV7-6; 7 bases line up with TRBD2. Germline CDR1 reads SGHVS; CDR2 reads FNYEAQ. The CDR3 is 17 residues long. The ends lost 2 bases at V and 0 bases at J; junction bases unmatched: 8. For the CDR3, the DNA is TGTGCCAGCAGCTTACTGCGGGGGTTAACTAGCACAGATACGCAGTATTTT. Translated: CASSLLRGLTSTDTQYF.

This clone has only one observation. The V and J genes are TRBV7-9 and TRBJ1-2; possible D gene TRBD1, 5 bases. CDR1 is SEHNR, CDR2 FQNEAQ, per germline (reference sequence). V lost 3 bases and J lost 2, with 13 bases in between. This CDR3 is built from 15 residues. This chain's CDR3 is CASSFFQGQNYGYTF. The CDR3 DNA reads TGTGCCAGCAGCTTTTTTCAGGGTCAGAACTATGGCTACACCTTC.

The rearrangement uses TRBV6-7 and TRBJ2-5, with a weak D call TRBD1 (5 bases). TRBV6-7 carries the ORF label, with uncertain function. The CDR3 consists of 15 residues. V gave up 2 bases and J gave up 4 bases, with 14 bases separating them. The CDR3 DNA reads TGTGCCAGCAGTTACGAGCCCCAGGGTGGAGAGACCCAGTACTTC. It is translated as CASSYEPQGGETQYF.

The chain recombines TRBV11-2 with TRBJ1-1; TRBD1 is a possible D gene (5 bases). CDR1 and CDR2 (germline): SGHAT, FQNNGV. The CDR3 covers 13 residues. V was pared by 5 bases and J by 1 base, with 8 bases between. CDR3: CASSVTANTEAFF. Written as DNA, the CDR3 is TGTGCCAGCAGCGTGACAGCGAACACTGAAGCTTTCTTT.

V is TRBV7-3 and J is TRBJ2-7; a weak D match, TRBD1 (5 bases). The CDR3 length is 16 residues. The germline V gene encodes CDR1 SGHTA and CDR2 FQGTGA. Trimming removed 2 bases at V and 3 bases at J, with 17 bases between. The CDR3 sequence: CASSLAITDIIYEQYF. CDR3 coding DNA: TGTGCCAGCAGCTTAGCGATAACGGACATAATCTACGAGCAGTACTTC.

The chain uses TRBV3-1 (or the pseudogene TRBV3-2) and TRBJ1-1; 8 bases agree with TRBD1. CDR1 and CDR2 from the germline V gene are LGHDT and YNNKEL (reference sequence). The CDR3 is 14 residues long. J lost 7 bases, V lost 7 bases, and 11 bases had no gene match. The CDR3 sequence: CASTPQNRGFEAFF. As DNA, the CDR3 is TGTGCCAGCACGCCTCAAAACAGGGGGTTTGAAGCTTTCTTT.

CDR3 protein: CASSLAGEYEQYF. The CDR3 nucleotides read TGTGCCAGCAGCTTGGCGGGCGAATACGAGCAGTACTTC. V is TRBV5-5 and J is TRBJ2-7; D is ambiguous. Germline V gives CDR1 SGHKS, CDR2 YYEKEE (reference sequence). V dropped 0 bases and J dropped 4 bases, with 8 bases sitting between them. The CDR3 consists of 13 residues.

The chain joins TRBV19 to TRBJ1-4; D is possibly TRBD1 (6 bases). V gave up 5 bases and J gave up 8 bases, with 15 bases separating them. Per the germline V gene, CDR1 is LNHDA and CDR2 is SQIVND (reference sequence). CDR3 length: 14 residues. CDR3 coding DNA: TGTGCCAGTAGTCTTTACAGGGTCGAAGAAAAACTGTTTTTT. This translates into CASSLYRVEEKLFF.

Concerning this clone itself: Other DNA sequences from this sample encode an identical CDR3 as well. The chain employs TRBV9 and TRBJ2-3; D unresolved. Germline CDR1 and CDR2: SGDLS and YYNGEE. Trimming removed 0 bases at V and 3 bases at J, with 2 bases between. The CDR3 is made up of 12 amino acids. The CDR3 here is CASSVGTDTQYF. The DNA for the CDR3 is TGTGCCAGCAGCGTAGGAACAGATACGCAGTATTTT.

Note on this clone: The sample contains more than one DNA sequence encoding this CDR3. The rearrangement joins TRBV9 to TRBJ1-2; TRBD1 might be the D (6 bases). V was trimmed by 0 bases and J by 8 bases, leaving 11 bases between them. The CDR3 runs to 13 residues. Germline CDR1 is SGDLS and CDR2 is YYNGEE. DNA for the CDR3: TGTGCCAGCAGCGTAGCAGGGGTTGGCGGCTACACCTTC. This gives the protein CASSVAGVGGYTF.